The T cell receptor beta chain described here comes from a study of CD8 T cells in Susac syndrome. About this clonotype itself: Its antigen is as yet unknown.

Sequencing of TCR beta was performed on blood CD8+ T cells and on blood CD4+ T cells. Negative isolation yielded the CD8+ and CD4+ T cells, while FACS enriched the TEMRA cells. Findings of the study overall: It was acknowledged in the study that its TCR sequencing and HLA analysis involved a relatively small number of individuals.

It was with random hexamers that 0.5 to 1 ug RNA was reverse transcribed. MiXCR, run by TCRdb on the immunoSEQ multiplex PCR reads, gives a single entry per CDR3 protein. Among 250,000 or so distinct CDR3 sequences listed, around 93% were seen once. V gave up 3 bases and J gave up 2 bases; unmatched junction bases: 9. The CDR3 sequence is 17 residues long. The sample was CD4+ T cells from PBMCs. The chain carries TRBV12-3 or TRBV12-4 and TRBJ2-5; 10 bases are shared with TRBD2. The sequence was obtained from a human donor with multiple sclerosis. CDR3 DNA: TGTGCCAGCAGTTTGGGGCTAGCGGGGGCCCGACAAGAGACCCAGTACTTC. Amino acid sequence: CASSLGLAGARQETQYF.